The present TCR beta chain was sequenced within a study of Graves' ophthalmopathy and Graves' hyperthyroidism. Study background: Untreated patients at initial diagnosis provided peripheral blood.

From RNA, the CDR3 regions of TCR beta chains were amplified and sequenced. Investigators did first-round RT-PCR with HTBI primers, then second-round multiplex PCR. TCRdb used MiXCR to reprocess the multiplex PCR reads, holding one entry per CDR3 protein. The sample includes about 150,000 distinct CDR3 sequences, over 35% seen only once; the top ten take roughly 5.8%. This clonotype was picked up a small number of times. Its antigen is undetermined. The CDR3 totals 16 residues. The germline gives CDR1 MNHNS, CDR2 SASEGT. Trimming removed 6 bases at V and 2 bases at J, with 17 bases between. Pregnant or lactating patients and those with other autoimmune diseases or uncontrolled infections were excluded. General study findings and limits: Ophthalmopathy and stable hyperthyroidism were discriminated by a 13-signature model, with about 90% sensitivity and about 84% specificity. Among expanded thyroid clonotypes above 0.001 frequency, most also occurred in blood.

This TCR derives from a woman between 40 and 50 years old with Graves' ophthalmopathy. The chain couples TRBV6-1 to TRBJ1-5; D is perhaps TRBD1 (5 bases). The specimen sequenced was peripheral blood. This CDR3 is CASRESRATGNQPQHF. CDR3 coding DNA: TGTGCCAGCAGAGAGAGCAGGGCTACTGGCAATCAGCCCCAGCATTTT.